Included here is one T cell receptor beta chain sequence, with context. Germline V CDR1 and CDR2: MNHNS, SASEGT. V was pared by 4 bases and J by 4 bases, with 25 bases between. This CDR3 has 18 amino acids. The record originates from a study of blood T cell repertoires in COVID-19. Background on the study: The origin of the acute and convalescent COVID-19 samples was the United States, Italy and Spain.

TCRdb's copy holds only in-frame clones and misses some; the assay was immunoSEQ multiplex PCR. The sample includes approximately 120,000 clones, 65% to 85% seen only once; the top ten take around 5.6%. This rearrangement joins TRBV6-1 to TRBJ1-1, with TRBD1 as a possible D gene (6 bases). This sequence was found in an elderly man with active or convalescent COVID-19. Source material: peripheral blood. CDR3 in amino acids: CASSGVTGAISSGTEAFF. CDR3 sequence (DNA): TGTGCCAGCAGTGGGGTGACAGGAGCCATCTCCTCGGGCACTGAAGCTTTCTTT.